A selection of T cell receptor beta chains follows, all from one sample in a study of CD8+CD57+ T cells in acquired aplastic anemia. TCRdb re-derived calls from the reads in MiXCR, one entry per CDR3 protein. The profile shows approximately 150,000 distinct CDR3 sequences, roughly 45% of them singletons. Specimen: sorted CD4+, CD8+, or CD8+CD57+ T cells (not recorded which) from PBMCs. These receptors all come from a human donor with aplastic anemia. Both conserved end residues are trimmed from each CDR3. Fields, in order: J gene, clone size, V gene, CDR3 protein. Only part of the rows carry a size: once, few, many, or a class if the clone is expanded.

TRBJ1-2 . TRBV10-3 AISDKGGGYT
TRBJ2-5 many TRBV9 ASSSGDRVRGTQY
TRBJ1-2 few TRBV29-1 SVERGQGHT
TRBJ1-2 once TRBV20-1 SAISETQGYGYT
TRBJ2-5 . TRBV5-1 ASSLAASRNLQETQY
TRBJ1-2 . TRBV7-2 ASSFRRDYGYT
TRBJ2-1 . TRBV10-3 AISRLAGVVVDEQF
TRBJ2-7 once TRBV15 ATSRDSGPVYEQY
TRBJ2-6 . TRBV5-6 ASSGTGANVLT
TRBJ2-1 . TRBV25-1 ASSALGLAGESEQF
TRBJ2-7 . TRBV7-9 ASSFTGEAYEQY
TRBJ2-7 . TRBV24-1 ATSDPDGSTGELY
TRBJ2-5 many TRBV7-9 ASSPVVGRGETQY
TRBJ2-7 many TRBV5-1 ASSLDRAYEQY
TRBJ2-7 . TRBV11-2 ASSSAGGAGYEQY
TRBJ1-6 . TRBV19 ASSPRESPNSPLH
TRBJ2-3 . TRBV10-3 AISEGDTQY
TRBJ1-2 many TRBV6-1 ASTGGLIYGYT
TRBJ1-4 few TRBV2 ASKEAEKLF
TRBJ2-3 . TRBV19 ASGLAGRGADTQY
TRBJ1-5 many TRBV15 ATSRDPGSQPQH
TRBJ2-1 many TRBV2 ASSEIAENNEQF
TRBJ1-3 many TRBV20-1 SARDRGGHTIY
TRBJ1-6 . TRBV5-4 ASSLEGSGNSPLH
TRBJ1-4 . TRBV7-2 ASSLSGVSDEKLF
TRBJ1-4 . TRBV10-3 AISRLTGEKLF
TRBJ1-1 many TRBV27 ASSIQGQPNTEAF
TRBJ2-5 . TRBV11-2 ASSFPAGGGVLQETQY
TRBJ1-5 . TRBV10-3 AISAGAERGGHQPQH
TRBJ2-1 many TRBV20-1 SARDNWGHSYNEQF
TRBJ1-1 many TRBV7-9 ASRPIGGTEAF
TRBJ2-7 few TRBV7-3 ASTLGAYEQY
TRBJ2-3 many TRBV6-5 ASSFSTDTQY
TRBJ2-5 many TRBV9 ASSVSQGPETQY
TRBJ2-3 . TRBV15 ATSYLTGRAGYTQY
TRBJ2-1 many TRBV29-1 SVEVGVIAREQF
TRBJ2-1 . TRBV6-2/TRBV6-3 ASSSRQGIYNEQF
TRBJ1-1 many TRBV19 ASTKGLQIMNTEAF
TRBJ2-2 few TRBV5-4 ASSLEGGYTGELF
TRBJ1-2 . TRBV29-1 SVVAELDNYGYT
TRBJ1-5 few TRBV2 ASNGGGNQPQH
TRBJ1-1 few TRBV5-8 VSSPPWDKLNTEAF
TRBJ1-1 . TRBV25-1 ASRPRGDTEAF